This TCR beta chain was sequenced for a study of blood T cell repertoires in COVID-19. Study-wide background: Some COVID-19 samples were acute and others convalescent; all came from the United States, Italy and Spain. T cells, B-cell-depleted T cells, or PBMCs supplied cDNA or gDNA.

How the authors handled the data: Using reference gene primer amplification, nucleated cell counts were estimated. Sequenced by immunoSEQ multiplex PCR; TCRdb stores in-frame clones only, minus some. V and J calls and clone size follow that table, whereas D and trimming were derived from the DNA. The table has 200,000 to 300,000 clones, 75% to 85% seen once. The sample taken for sequencing was peripheral blood. The receptor was derived from a human donor in a cohort sampled during active COVID-19.

The CDR3, as DNA: TGTGCCAGTTTGGGACAGGGCTTTTACGAGCAGTACTTC. Its protein is CASLGQGFYEQYF. This chain joins TRBV2 and TRBJ2-7; 9 bases match TRBD1. V trimming: 9 bases; J trimming: 4 bases; junction bases outside the gene matches: 7. CDR3 length equals 13 residues. Germline V lookup: CDR1 SNHLY, CDR2 FYNNEI.